Below are 8 T cell receptor beta chains sequenced from a single sample in a study of blood T cell repertoires in COVID-19. Produced via immunoSEQ multiplex PCR; TCRdb's table is partial and in-frame only. Among 120,000 to 150,000 clones listed, about 87% were seen once. Sequenced input: peripheral blood. These receptors were obtained from a woman between 45 and 65 years old with acute or convalescent COVID-19.

The gene calls are TRBV2 and TRBJ1-2; no reliable D call. V was pared by 2 bases and J by 1 base, with 14 bases between. The CDR3 sequence is 16 residues long. Germline CDR1 SNHLY, CDR2 FYNNEI. The CDR3 sequence is CASSEYVRGNNYGYTF. In nucleotides, the CDR3 is TGTGCCAGCAGTGAATATGTGAGAGGGAATAACTATGGCTACACCTTC. The complete variable domain, with remaining parts taken from reference TRBV2 and TRBJ1-2, reads EPEVTQTPSHQVTQMGQEVILRCVPISNHLYFYWYRQILGQKVEFLVSFYNNEISEKSEIFDDQFSVERPDGSNFTLKIRSTKLEDSAMYFCASSEYVRGNNYGYTFGSGTRLTVV.

The chain has TRBV30 and TRBJ1-1, with TRBD1 as a possible D gene (5 bases). V was trimmed by 1 base and J by 2 bases, leaving 11 bases between them. The length of the CDR3 is 14 residues. Per the germline V gene, CDR1 is GTSNPN and CDR2 is SVGIG (reference sequence). The CDR3: CAWSERGFNTEAFF. The CDR3 bases are TGTGCCTGGAGTGAGCGGGGGTTTAACACTGAAGCTTTCTTT.

V and J are TRBV6-4 and TRBJ2-1; no definite D call. From germline, CDR1 is MRHNA and CDR2 SNTAGT. The CDR3 contains 15 residues. The V end was cut by 2 bases, the J end by 5 bases, with 13 bases between. CDR3 nucleotide sequence: TGTGCCAGCAGTGACCTAACTTCCGCTCACAATGAGCAGTTCTTC. Translation: CASSDLTSAHNEQFF.

This clone has just one count. The chain couples TRBV10-2 to TRBJ1-2; TRBD1 agrees at 8 bases. There are 15 residues in the CDR3. Looked up from germline, CDR1 is WSHSY and CDR2 is SAAADI. V dropped 3 bases and J dropped 3; count of bases not matched to a gene: 6. Here the CDR3 DNA reads TGCGCCAGCAGTGAAGGTCAGGGGGCACACTATGGCTACACCTTC. This encodes CASSEGQGAHYGYTF.

The rearrangement links TRBV19 to TRBJ1-5; weak D call: TRBD1 (6 bases). Trimming took 5 bases from V and 3 from J, leaving 14 bases between them. CDR3 length: 15 residues. Germline V CDR1 and CDR2: LNHDA, SQIVND (reference sequence). This chain's CDR3 is CASSFQRDTNQPQHF. CDR3 DNA: TGTGCCAGTAGTTTCCAGCGGGACACCAATCAGCCCCAGCATTTT.

The chain recombines TRBV28 with TRBJ1-1; TRBD1 might be the D (5 bases). Per germline, CDR1 MDHEN and CDR2 SYDVKM. CDR3 length: 13 amino acids. Trimming took 6 bases from V and 6 from J, leaving 14 bases between them. The CDR3 loop reads CASSRWGEAEAFF. The CDR3, as DNA: TGTGCCAGCAGCAGATGGGGGGAGGCTGAAGCTTTCTTT. Full variable domain (missing parts from reference TRBV28 and TRBJ1-1): DVKVTQSSRYLVKRTGEKVFLECVQDMDHENMFWYRQDPGLGLRLIYFSYDVKMKEKGDIPEGYSVSREKKERFSLILESASTNQTSMYLCASSRWGEAEAFFGQGTRLTVV.

This rearrangement joins TRBV6-5 to TRBJ2-7, with TRBD1 identical over 8 bases. CDR1 MNHEY and CDR2 SVGAGI come from the germline V gene. The CDR3 has 13 amino acids. V gave up 7 bases and J gave up 6 bases; unmatched junction bases: 8. This CDR3 reads CASTFRTGFEQYF. CDR3 DNA sequence: TGTGCCAGCACCTTCCGGACAGGGTTCGAGCAGTACTTC.

The gene calls are TRBV7-3 and TRBJ1-6, with 8 positions matching TRBD1. The junction had 7 bases not matched to a gene; V was cut back by 3 bases and J by 6 bases. The CDR3 loop spans 16 amino acids. CDR1 and CDR2 from the germline V gene are SGHTA and FQGTGA. CDR3 bases: TGTGCCAGCAGCTTGACAGGGGAGCCCTTTAATTCACCCCTCCACTTT. It translates to CASSLTGEPFNSPLHF.